This T cell receptor (beta chain) is drawn from a study of shared clonotypes between healthy human individuals. Overall study: Three plates were used per donor for CD4 naive, three for CD4 memory, two for CD8 naive and one for CD8 memory.

Produced via immunoSEQ multiplex PCR; TCRdb's table is partial and in-frame only. The top ten clones hold approximately 25% of a sample with about 680,000 clones, 90% to 95% of them seen once. In the case of this clone: The same CDR3 is also encoded by other DNA sequences in this sample.

The CDR3 length is 12 residues. Trimming stripped 5 bases from V and 6 bases from J, with 8 bases between. The V gene's germline CDR1 is MNHEY and CDR2 SMNVEV (reference sequence). It was CD45RO-negative cells, positively selected for CCR7, that made up naive CD8 cells, with terminally differentiated effector memory CD45RA+ cells excluded. The donors, healthy adults who were HIV-negative, had experienced no recent acute infections or vaccinations. J is TRBJ2-1 and V is TRBV27; no firm D call. The clonotype originates from a man younger than 40 in good health. Sequenced input: naive CD8+ T cells sorted from blood. The CDR3 sequence is CASSATGNEQFF. The CDR3 region has the DNA TGTGCCAGCAGTGCCACTGGCAATGAGCAGTTCTTC.